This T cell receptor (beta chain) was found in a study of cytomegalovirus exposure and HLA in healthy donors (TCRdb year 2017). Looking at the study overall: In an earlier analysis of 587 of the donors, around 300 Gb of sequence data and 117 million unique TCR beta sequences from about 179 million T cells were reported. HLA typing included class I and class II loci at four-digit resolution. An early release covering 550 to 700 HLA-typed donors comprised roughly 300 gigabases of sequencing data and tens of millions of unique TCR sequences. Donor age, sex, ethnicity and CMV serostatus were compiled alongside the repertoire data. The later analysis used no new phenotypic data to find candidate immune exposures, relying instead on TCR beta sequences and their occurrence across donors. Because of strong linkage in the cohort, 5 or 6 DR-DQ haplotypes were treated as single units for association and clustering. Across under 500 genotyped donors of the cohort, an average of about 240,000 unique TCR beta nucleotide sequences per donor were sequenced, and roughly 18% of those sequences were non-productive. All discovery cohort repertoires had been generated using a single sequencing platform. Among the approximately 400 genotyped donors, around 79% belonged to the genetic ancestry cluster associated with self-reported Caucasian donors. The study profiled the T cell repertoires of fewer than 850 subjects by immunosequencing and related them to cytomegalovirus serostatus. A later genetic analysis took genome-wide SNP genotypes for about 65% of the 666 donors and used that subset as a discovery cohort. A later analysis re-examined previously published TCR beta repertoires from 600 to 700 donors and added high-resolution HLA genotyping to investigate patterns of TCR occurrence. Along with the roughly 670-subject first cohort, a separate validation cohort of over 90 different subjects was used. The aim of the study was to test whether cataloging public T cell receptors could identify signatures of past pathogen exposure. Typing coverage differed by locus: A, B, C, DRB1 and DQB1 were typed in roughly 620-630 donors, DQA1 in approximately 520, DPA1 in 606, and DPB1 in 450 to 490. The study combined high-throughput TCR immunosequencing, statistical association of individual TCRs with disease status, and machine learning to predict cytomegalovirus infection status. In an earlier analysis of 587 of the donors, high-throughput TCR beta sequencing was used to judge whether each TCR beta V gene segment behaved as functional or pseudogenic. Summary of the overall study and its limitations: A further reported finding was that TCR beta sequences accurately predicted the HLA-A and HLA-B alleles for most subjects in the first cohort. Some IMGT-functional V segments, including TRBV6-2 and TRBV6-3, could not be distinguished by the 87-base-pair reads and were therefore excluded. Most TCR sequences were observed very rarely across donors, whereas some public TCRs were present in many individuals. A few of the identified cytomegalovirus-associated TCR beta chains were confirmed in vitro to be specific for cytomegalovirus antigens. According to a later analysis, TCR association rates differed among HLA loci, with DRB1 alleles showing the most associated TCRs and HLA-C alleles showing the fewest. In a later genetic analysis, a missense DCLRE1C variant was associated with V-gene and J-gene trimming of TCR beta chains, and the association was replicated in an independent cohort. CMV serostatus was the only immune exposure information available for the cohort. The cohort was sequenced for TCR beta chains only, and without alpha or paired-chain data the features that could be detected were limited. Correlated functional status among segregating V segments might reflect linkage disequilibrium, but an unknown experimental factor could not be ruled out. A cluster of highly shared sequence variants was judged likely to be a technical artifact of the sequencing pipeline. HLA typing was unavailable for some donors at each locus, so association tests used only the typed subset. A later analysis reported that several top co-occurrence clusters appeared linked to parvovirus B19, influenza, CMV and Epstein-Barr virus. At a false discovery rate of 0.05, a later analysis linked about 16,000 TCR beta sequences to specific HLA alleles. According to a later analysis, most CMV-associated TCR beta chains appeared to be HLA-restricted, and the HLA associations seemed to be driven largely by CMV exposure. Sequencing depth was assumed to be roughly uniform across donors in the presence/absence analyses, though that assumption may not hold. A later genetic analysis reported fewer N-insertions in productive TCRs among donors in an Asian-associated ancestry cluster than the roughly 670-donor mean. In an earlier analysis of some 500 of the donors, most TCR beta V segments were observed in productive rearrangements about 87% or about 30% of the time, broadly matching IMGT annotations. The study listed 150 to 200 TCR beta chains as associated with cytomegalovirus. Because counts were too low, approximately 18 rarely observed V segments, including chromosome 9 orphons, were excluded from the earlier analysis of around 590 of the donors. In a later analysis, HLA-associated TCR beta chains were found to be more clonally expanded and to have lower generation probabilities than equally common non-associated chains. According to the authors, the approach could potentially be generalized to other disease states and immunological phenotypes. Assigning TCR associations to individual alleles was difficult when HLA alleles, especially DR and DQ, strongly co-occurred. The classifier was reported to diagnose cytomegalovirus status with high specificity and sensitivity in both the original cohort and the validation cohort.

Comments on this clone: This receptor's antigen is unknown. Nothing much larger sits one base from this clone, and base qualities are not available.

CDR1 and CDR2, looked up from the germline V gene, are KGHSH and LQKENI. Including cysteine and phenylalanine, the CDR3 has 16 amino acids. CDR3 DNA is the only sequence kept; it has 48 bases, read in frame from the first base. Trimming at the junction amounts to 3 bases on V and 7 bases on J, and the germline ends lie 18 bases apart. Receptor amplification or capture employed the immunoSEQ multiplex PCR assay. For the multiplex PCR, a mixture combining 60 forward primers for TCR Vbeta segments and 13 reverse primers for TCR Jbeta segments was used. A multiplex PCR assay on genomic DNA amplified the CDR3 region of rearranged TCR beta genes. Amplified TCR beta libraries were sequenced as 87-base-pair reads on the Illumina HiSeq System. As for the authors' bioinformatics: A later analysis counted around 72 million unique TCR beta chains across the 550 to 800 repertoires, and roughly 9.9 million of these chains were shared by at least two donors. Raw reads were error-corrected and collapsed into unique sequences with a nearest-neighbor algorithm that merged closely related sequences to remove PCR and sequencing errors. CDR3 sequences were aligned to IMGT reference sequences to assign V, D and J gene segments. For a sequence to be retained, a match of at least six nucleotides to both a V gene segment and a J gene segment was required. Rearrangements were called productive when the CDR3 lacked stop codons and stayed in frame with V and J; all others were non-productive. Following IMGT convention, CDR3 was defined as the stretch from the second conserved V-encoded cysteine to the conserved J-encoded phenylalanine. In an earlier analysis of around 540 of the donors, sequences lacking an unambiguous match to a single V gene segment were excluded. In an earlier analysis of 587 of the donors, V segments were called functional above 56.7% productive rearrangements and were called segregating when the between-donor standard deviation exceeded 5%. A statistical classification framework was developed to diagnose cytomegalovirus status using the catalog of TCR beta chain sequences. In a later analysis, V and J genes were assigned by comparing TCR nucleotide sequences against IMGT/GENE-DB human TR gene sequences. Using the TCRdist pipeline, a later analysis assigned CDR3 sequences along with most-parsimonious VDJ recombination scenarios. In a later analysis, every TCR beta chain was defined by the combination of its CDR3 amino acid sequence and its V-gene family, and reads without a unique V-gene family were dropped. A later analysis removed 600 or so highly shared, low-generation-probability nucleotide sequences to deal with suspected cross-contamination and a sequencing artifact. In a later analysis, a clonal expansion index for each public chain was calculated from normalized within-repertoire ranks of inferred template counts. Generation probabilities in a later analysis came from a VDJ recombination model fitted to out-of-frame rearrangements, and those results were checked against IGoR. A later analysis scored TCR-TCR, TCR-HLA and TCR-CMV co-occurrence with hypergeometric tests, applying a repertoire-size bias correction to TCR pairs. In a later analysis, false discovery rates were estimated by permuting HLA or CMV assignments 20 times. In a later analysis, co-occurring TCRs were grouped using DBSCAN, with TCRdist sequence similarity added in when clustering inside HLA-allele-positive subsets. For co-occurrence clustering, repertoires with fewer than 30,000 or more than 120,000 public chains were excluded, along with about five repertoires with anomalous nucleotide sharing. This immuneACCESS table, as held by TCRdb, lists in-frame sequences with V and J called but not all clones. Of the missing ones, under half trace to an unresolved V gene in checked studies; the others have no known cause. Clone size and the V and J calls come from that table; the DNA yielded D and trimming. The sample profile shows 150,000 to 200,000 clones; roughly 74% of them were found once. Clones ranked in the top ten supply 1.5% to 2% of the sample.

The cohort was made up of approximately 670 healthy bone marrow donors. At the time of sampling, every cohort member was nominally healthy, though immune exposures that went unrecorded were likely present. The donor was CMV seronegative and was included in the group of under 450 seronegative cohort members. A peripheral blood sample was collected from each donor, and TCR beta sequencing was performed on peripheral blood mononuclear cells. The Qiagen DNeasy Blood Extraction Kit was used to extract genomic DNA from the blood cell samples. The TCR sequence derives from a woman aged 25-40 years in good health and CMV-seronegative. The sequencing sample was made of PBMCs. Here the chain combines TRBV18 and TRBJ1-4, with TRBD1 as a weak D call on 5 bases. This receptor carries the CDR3 CASSPRAGAGVEKLFF. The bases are TGTGCCAGCTCACCCCGTGCGGGCGCGGGGGTTGAAAAACTGTTTTTT.